The clone carrying this T cell receptor (beta chain) was recorded at least ten times. As yet, its antigen is unknown. These data belong to a study of early T cells in non-severe SARS-CoV-2 infection. Whole-study context: Sequencing of bulk RNA from unsorted whole blood was done, without chain pairing.

Attachment of unique molecular identifiers to individual cDNA molecules was performed. TCRdb re-derived calls from the 5' RACE reads in MiXCR, one entry per CDR3 protein. The sample has more than 65,000 distinct CDR3 sequences, approximately 13% seen once; the top ten hold about 1.3%. The study, taken as a whole, reports: The matching step, a VDJdb search, favored anti-spike CD8 responses and missed private and CD4 specificities.

The germline V gene encodes CDR1 MNHEY and CDR2 SVGAGI. Trimming took 0 bases from V and 6 from J, leaving 6 bases between them. CDR3 length equals 13 residues. Sample: whole blood. This chain uses TRBV6-5 with TRBJ1-5, with D hard to call. The clonotype comes from an adult who was a healthcare worker with PCR-confirmed SARS-CoV-2 infection or an uninfected control (not recorded which). The DNA of the CDR3 is TGTGCCAGCAGTTACTCTTTAGCTCAGCCCCAGCATTTT. Translated: CASSYSLAQPQHF.